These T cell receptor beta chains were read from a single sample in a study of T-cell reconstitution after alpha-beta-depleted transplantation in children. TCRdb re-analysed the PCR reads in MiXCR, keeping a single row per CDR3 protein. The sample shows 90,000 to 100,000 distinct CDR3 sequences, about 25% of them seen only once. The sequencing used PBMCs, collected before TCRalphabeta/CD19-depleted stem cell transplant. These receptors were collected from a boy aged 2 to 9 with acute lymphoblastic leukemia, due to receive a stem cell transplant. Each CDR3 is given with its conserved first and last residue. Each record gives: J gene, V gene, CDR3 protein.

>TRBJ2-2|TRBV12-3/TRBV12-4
CASSFRPRGQTITGELFF
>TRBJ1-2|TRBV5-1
CASSIGQAYGYTF
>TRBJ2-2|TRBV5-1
CASSSSGGAPGELFF
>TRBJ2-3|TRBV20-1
CSASPRDTQYF
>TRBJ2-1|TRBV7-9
CASSLAQGRNEQFF
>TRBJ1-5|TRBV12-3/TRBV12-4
CASSLVGGRGNQPQHF
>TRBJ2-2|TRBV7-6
CASSLAQTGELFF
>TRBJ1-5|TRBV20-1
CSARRGGIGNQPQHF
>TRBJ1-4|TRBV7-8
CASSPIRGTGVEEKLFF
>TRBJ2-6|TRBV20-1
CSAFPFSGANVLTF
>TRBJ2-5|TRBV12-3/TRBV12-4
CASSPTGDQETQYF
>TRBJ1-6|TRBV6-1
CASSRDVDRQAAPLHF
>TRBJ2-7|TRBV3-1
CASSQPTSGQYEQYF
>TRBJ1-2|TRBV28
CASSLLGGLGTAQVAYGYTF
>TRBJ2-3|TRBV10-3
CAISDVSRASDRRSTDTQYF
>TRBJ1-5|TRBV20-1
CSASQVNSNQPQHF
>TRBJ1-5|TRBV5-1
CASSLEGQKKQPQHF
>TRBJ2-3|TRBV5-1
CASRLAEFSRGTDTQYF
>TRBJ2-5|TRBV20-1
CSASGGEETQYF
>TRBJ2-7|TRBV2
CASSHPAGYEQYF
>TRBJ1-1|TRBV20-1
CSARDRGRNTEAFF
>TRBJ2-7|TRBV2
CASKRETYEQYF
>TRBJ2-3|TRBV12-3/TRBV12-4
CASSFKTERRFTDTQYF
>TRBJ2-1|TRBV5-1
CASSLATGQYNEQFF
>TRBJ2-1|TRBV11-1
CASSPFRRGPLLYNEQFF
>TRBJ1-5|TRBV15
CATSRGENQPQHF
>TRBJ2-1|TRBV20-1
CSAWGGPSYNEQFF
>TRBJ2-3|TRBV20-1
CSADTSDGTDTQYF
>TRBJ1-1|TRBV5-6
CASGGGGGLNTEAFF
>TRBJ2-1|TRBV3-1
CASTTGYNEQFF
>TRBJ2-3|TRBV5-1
CASSLASSGAADTQYF
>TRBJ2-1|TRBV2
CAREVDRDRYYNEQFF
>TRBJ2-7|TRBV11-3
CASSLRPAGLAGTRATYEQYF
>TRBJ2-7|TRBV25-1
CASSEGTSGVTSYEQYF
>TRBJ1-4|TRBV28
CASSLGGPTNEKLFF
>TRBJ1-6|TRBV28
CASSLDTANDSPLHF
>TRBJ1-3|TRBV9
CASSVAVTGGSPIYF
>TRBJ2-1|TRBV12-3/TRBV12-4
CASTAGHNEQFF
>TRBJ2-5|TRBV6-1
CARRDTGTGETQYF
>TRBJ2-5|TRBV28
CASSTTGPQETQYF
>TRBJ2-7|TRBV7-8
CASSPRAYEQYF
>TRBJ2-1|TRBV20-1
CSALGIFVYNEQFF